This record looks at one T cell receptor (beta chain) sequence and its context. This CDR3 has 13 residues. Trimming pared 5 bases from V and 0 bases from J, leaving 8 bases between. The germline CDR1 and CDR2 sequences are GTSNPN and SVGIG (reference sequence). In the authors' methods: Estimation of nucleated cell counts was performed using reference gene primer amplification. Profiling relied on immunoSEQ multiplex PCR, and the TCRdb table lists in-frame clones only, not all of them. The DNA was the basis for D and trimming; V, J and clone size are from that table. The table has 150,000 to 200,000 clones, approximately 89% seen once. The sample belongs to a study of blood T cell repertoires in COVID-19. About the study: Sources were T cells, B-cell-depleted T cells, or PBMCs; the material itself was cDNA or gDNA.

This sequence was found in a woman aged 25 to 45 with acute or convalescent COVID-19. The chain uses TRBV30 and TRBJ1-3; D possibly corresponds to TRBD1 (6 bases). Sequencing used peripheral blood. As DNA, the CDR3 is TGTGCCTGGGGACAGAACTCTGGAAACACCATATATTTT. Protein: CAWGQNSGNTIYF.